This T cell receptor (beta chain) was found in a study of Graves' ophthalmopathy and Graves' hyperthyroidism. Across the whole study: Ahead of any treatment, peripheral blood was obtained at the initial diagnosis.

A duration under 3 months, NOSPECS ≥4, CAS ≥3 and moderate-to-severe activity characterized the donors with ophthalmopathy. This CDR3 spans 13 amino acids. Trimming at V came to 2 bases and at J to 10 bases, leaving 7 bases not matched to a gene. Germline CDR1 is WSHSY and CDR2 is SAAADI. Amplification of TCR beta CDR3 regions used RNA transcripts. The workflow started with a first-round RT-PCR run with HTBI primers and then moved on to a second-round multiplex PCR. TCRdb analysed the multiplex PCR reads with MiXCR anew, one entry per CDR3 protein. The repertoire consists of about 740,000 distinct CDR3 sequences, with 35% to 50% occurring once and the leading ten covering 44%.

The sequenced sample consisted of peripheral blood. The clonotype was recovered from an adult man with Graves' ophthalmopathy. The J gene is TRBJ1-1, the V gene TRBV10-2, with 7 bases fitting TRBD1. CDR3 region: CASSEGQGEVAFF. The CDR3 nucleotides are TGCGCCAGCAGTGAGGGGCAGGGGGAGGTAGCTTTCTTT.